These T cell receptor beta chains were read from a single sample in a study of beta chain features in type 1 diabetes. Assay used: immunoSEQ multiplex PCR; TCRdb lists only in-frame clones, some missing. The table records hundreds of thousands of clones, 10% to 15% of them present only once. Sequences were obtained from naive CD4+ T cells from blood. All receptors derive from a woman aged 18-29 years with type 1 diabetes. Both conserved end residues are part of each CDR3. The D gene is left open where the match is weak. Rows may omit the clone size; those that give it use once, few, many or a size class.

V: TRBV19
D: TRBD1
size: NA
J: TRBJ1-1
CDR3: CASSTLGTARGLGNTEAFF
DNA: TGTGCCAGTAGTACCCTAGGAACGGCCAGGGGGCTGGGGAACACTGAAGCTTTCTTT

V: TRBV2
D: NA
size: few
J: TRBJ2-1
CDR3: CASSDSGDSYNEQFF
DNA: TGTGCCAGCAGCGATAGCGGTGACTCCTACAATGAGCAGTTCTTC

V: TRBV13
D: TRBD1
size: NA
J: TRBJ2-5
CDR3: CASSLEQGAAQETQYF
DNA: TGTGCCAGCAGCTTAGAACAGGGGGCGGCCCAAGAGACCCAGTACTTC

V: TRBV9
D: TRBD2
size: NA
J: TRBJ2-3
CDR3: CASSATSGSGASTDTQYF
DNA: TGTGCCAGCAGCGCGACTAGCGGGAGCGGGGCTAGCACAGATACGCAGTATTTT

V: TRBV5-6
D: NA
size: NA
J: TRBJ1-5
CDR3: CASSRGSGVNQPQHF
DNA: TGTGCCAGCAGCCGCGGCTCCGGTGTCAATCAGCCCCAGCATTTT

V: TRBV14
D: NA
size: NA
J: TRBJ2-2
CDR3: CASSPNFNTGELFF
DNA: TGTGCCAGCAGCCCTAACTTCAACACCGGGGAGCTGTTTTTT

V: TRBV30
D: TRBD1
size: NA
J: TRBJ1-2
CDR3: CASKTGFIFYGYTF
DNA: TGTGCCTCCAAGACAGGGTTTATATTCTATGGCTACACCTTC

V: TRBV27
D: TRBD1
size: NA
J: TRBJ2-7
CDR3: CASSFQGDYEQYF
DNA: TGTGCCAGCAGTTTCCAGGGGGACTACGAGCAGTACTTC

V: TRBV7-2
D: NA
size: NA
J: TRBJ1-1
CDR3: CASSSRQQLNTEAFF
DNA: TGTGCCAGCAGCTCCCGACAGCAACTGAACACTGAAGCTTTCTTT

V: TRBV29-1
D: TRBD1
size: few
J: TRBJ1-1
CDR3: CTGRDSGDNTEAFF
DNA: TGCACCGGCCGGGACAGCGGTGATAACACTGAAGCTTTCTTT

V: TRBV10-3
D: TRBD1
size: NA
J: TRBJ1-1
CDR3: CAISAPRDSEAFF
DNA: TGTGCCATCAGTGCTCCGCGGGACAGTGAAGCTTTCTTT

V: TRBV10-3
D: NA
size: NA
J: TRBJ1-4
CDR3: CAISEGDEGEKLFF
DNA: TGTGCCATCAGTGAAGGGGATGAAGGTGAAAAACTGTTTTTT

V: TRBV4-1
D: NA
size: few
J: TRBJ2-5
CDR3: CASSQLGLPQETQYF
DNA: TGCGCCAGCAGCCAATTGGGGCTCCCTCAAGAGACCCAGTACTTC

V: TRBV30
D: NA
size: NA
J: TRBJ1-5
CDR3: CAWSQRGNQPQHF
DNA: TGTGCCTGGAGTCAACGGGGCAATCAGCCCCAGCATTTT

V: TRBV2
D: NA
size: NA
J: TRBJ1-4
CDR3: CASNAYSSNEKLFF
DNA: TGTGCCAGCAACGCGTACAGCTCTAATGAAAAACTGTTTTTT

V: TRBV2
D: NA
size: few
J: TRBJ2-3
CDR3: CASSEASDTQYF
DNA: TGTGCCAGCAGTGAAGCCTCAGATACGCAGTATTTT

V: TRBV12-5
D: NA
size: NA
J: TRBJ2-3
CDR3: CASGLDQRADTQYF
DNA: TGTGCTAGTGGTTTGGATCAGAGGGCAGATACGCAGTATTTT

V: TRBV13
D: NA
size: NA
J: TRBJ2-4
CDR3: CASSAGSDIQYF
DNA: TGTGCCAGCAGTGCGGGGTCGGACATTCAGTACTTC

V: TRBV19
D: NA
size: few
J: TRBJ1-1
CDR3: CASHTSPAATTEAFF
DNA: TGTGCCAGCCATACCTCTCCGGCAGCGACCACTGAAGCTTTCTTT

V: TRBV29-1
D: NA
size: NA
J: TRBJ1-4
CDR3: CSVEVNGEKLFF
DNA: TGCAGCGTTGAGGTTAACGGTGAAAAACTGTTTTTT

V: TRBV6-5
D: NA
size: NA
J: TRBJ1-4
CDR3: CASSPRGGSNEKLFF
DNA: TGTGCCAGCAGCCCCCGGGGGGGGAGTAATGAAAAACTGTTTTTT

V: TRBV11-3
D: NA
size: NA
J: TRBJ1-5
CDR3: CASSQTGNQPQHF
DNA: TGTGCCAGCAGCCAAACGGGTAATCAGCCCCAGCATTTT

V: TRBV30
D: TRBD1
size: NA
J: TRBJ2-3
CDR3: CAWSPGQGATDTQYF
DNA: TGTGCCTGGAGTCCGGGACAGGGGGCGACAGATACGCAGTATTTT

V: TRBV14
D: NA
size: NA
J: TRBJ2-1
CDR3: CASSQGGTVYNEQFF
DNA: TGTGCCAGCAGCCAAGGCGGGACAGTCTACAATGAGCAGTTCTTC

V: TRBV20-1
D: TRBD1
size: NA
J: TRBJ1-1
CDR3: CSAKGQSEAFF
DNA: TGCAGTGCAAAGGGACAGTCTGAAGCTTTCTTT

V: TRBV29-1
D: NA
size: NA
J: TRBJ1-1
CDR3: CSVRVSTEAFF
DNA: TGCAGCGTGCGGGTTAGCACTGAAGCTTTCTTT

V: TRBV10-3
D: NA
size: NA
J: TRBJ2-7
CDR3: CAISDRSSYEQYF
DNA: TGTGCCATCAGTGACCGCAGTTCCTACGAGCAGTACTTC

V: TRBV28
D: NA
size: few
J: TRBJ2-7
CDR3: CASSPTVPYEQYF
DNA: TGTGCCAGCAGCCCGACAGTTCCCTACGAGCAGTACTTC

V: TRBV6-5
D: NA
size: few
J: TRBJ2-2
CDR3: CASIAAGELFF
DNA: TGTGCCAGCATAGCGGCCGGGGAGCTGTTTTTT

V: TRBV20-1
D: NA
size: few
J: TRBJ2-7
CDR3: CSAWLLYEQYF
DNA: TGCAGTGCTTGGCTCCTCTACGAGCAGTACTTC

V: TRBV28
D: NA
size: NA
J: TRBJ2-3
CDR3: CASSFWGGGDTQYF
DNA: TGTGCCAGCAGTTTTTGGGGAGGGGGAGATACGCAGTATTTT

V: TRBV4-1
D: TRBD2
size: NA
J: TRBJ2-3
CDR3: CASSFTGTTTGVQYF
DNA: TGCGCCAGCAGCTTCACCGGGACTACAACCGGGGTGCAGTATTTT

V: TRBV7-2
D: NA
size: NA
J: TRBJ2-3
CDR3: CASSSTTDTQYF
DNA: TGTGCCAGCAGTTCTACGACAGATACGCAGTATTTT

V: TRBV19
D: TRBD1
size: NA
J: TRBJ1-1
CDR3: CASSPDRGLAEAFF
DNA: TGTGCCAGTAGCCCAGACAGGGGGCTGGCTGAAGCTTTCTTT

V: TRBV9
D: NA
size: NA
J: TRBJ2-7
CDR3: CASSPLIDLRSYEQYF
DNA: TGTGCCAGCAGCCCCCTTATCGACTTGCGCTCCTACGAGCAGTACTTC

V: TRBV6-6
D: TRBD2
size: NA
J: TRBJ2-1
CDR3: CASSYGTRLTEQFF
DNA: TGTGCCAGCAGTTACGGGACTAGGCTAACGGAGCAGTTCTTC

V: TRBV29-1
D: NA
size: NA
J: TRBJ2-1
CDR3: CSVKHYNEQFF
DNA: TGCAGCGTGAAACACTACAATGAGCAGTTCTTC

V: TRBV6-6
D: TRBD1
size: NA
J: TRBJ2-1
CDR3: CASSYRGTGHNEQFF
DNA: TGTGCCAGCAGTTACAGAGGGACAGGACACAATGAGCAGTTCTTC

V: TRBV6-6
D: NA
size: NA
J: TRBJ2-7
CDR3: CASSRGYEQYF
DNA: TGTGCCAGCAGCCGCGGATACGAGCAGTACTTC

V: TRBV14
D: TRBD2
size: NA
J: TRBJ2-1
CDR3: CASNREGPYNEQFF
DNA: TGTGCCAGCAACCGGGAGGGCCCCTACAATGAGCAGTTCTTC

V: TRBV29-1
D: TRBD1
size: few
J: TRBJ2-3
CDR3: CSVGQGGTDTQYF
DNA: TGCAGCGTTGGACAGGGGGGAACAGATACGCAGTATTTT

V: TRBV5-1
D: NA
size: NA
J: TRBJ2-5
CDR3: CASREEDQETQYF
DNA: TGCGCCAGCAGGGAGGAGGACCAAGAGACCCAGTACTTC

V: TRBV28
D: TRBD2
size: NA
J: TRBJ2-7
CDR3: CASSASGSYEQYF
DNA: TGTGCCAGCAGCGCTAGCGGGAGTTACGAGCAGTACTTC

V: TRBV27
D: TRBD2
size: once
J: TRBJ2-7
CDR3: CASTLTSASYEQYF
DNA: TGTGCCAGCACCTTGACTAGCGCCTCCTACGAGCAGTACTTC

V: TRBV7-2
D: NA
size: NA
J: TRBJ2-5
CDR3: CASSPWGRETQYF
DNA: TGTGCCAGCAGCCCGTGGGGGCGCGAGACCCAGTACTTC

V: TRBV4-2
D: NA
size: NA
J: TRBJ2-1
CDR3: CASSQVTRLGYNEQFF
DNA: TGTGCCAGCAGCCAAGTCACGAGACTAGGCTACAATGAGCAGTTCTTC

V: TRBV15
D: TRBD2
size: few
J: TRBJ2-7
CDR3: CATSRLAGDTYEQYF
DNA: TGTGCCACCAGCAGACTAGCGGGGGATACCTACGAGCAGTACTTC

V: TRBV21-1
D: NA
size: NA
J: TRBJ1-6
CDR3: CASSKAPPAPLHF
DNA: TGTGCCAGCAGCAAAGCGCCCCCAGCACCCCTCCACTTT

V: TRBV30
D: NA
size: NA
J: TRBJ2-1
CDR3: CAWSAPRLVMHEQFF
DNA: TGTGCCTGGAGTGCGCCCCGTCTAGTTATGCATGAGCAGTTCTTC

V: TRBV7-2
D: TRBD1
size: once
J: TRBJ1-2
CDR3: CASSLFSRGQNYGYTF
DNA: TGTGCCAGCAGCTTATTCAGCAGGGGGCAGAACTATGGCTACACCTTC

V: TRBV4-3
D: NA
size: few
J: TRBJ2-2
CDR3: CASSQDRARKLFF
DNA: TGCGCCAGCAGCCAAGATAGAGCACGAAAGCTGTTTTTT